These 3 T cell receptor beta chains share one sample of origin, sequenced in a study of naive and memory T cell subsets. TCR cDNA received a 3' ligated oligonucleotide that carried a UMI. The SP2 primer and nested alpha and beta constant region primers amplified ligated cDNA in four rounds. Each CDR3 protein gets one entry after TCRdb re-called the 5' RACE reads with MiXCR. The repertoire has tens of thousands of distinct CDR3 sequences, more than 7.5% of them found once; the top ten carry approximately 9.7%. These receptors were taken from a female donor in good health.

The sample holds a few counts of this clonotype. The chain carries TRBV5-4 and TRBJ1-1; D unclear. Germline loops: CDR1 SGHNT, CDR2 YYREEE (reference sequence). V was clipped by 3 bases and J by 1 base, with 13 bases between them. The CDR3 has 15 residues. CDR3 sequence reads: CASSSGLNSNTEAFF. For the CDR3, the DNA is TGTGCCAGCAGCTCGGGCTTGAACTCGAACACTGAAGCTTTCTTT.

This clonotype was seen a few times. The V gene is TRBV12-3 or TRBV12-4, the J gene TRBJ1-5; D is ambiguous. The CDR3 is made up of 17 amino acids. The germline V and J ends were trimmed by 1 base and 6 bases, with 19 bases remaining between them. The CDR3 nucleotides read TGTGCCAGCAGTTTAGGCTTGATTGCCGGACGGGGTCAGCCCCAGCATTTT. Its protein is CASSLGLIAGRGQPQHF.

The V call is TRBV10-3, the J call TRBJ2-7; TRBD2 matches at 9 bases. The germline V gene encodes CDR1 ENHRY and CDR2 SYGVKD. V dropped 10 bases and J dropped 5; count of bases not matched to a gene: 6. The CDR3 has 12 amino acids. The CDR3 DNA follows: TGTGCCACGGGACTAGCTACGCACGAGCAGTACTTC. This sequence encodes CATGLATHEQYF.